The 7 T cell receptor beta chains given below trace back to one sample, sequenced in a study of blood T cell repertoires in COVID-19. Some clones are missing from TCRdb's copy, which holds only in-frame ones; the method was immunoSEQ multiplex PCR. The sample records a few hundred thousand clones, around 86% being singletons. Source material: peripheral blood. The source is an older woman with COVID-19, enrolled during active disease.

This rearrangement joins TRBV28 to TRBJ2-5; a possible D gene is TRBD2 (5 bases). The CDR3 covers 13 residues. V shed 4 bases and J shed 1 base, with 7 bases lying between them. CDR1 is MDHEN and CDR2 is SYDVKM in the germline V gene. As DNA, the CDR3 is TGTGCCAGCAGTTCGGGAAGCCAAGAGACCCAGTACTTC. Residues: CASSSGSQETQYF.

The rearrangement joins TRBV6-4 to TRBJ2-2; maybe TRBD2 (7 bases). V dropped 8 bases and J dropped 4 bases, with 14 bases sitting between them. In germline, CDR1 is MRHNA, CDR2 SNTAGT. CDR3 length equals 14 residues. Written as DNA, the CDR3 is TGTGCCAGCGCCGGGGGGCGCGGCACCGGGGAGCTGTTTTTT. The encoded protein is CASAGGRGTGELFF.

The J gene is TRBJ2-1, the V gene TRBV30, with TRBD2 matching over 14 bases. The CDR3 is made up of 15 amino acids. Germline V gene lookup returns CDR1 GTSNPN and CDR2 SVGIG (reference sequence). V was pared by 4 bases and J by 8 bases, with 7 bases of the junction left unmatched. CDR3 in amino acids: CAWTQGLAGVYEQFF. For the CDR3, the DNA is TGTGCCTGGACCCAGGGACTAGCGGGAGTATATGAGCAGTTCTTC. The full variable domain, in which reference TRBV30 and TRBJ2-1 provide the parts outside the CDR3, is SQTIHQWPATLVQPVGSPLSLECTVEGTSNPNLYWYRQAAGRGLQLLFYSVGIGQISSEVPQNLSASRPQDRQFILSSKKLLLSDSGFYLCAWTQGLAGVYEQFFGPGTRLTVL.

The chain employs TRBV29-1 and TRBJ1-4, with a possible D match to TRBD1 (6 bases). Looked up from germline, CDR1 is SQVTM and CDR2 is ANQGSEA. Trimming removed 5 bases at V and 7 bases at J, with 17 bases between. This CDR3 region has 14 residues. In DNA, the CDR3 is TGCAGCGTTCTCCCGGGACAAGGGACTGAAAAACTGTTTTTT. Residues: CSVLPGQGTEKLFF.

This clone was detected many times. This chain connects TRBV19 to TRBJ2-3, with 8 positions matching TRBD1. Trimming took 1 base from V and 6 from J; bases not matched to a gene: 12. CDR1 is LNHDA and CDR2 is SQIVND in the germline V gene (reference sequence). This CDR3 is built from 17 residues. This CDR3 is CASSIGTGQGALDTQYF. CDR3 in DNA: TGTGCCAGTAGTATAGGGACGGGTCAGGGGGCTTTGGATACGCAGTATTTT.

V and J are TRBV19 and TRBJ1-5, with 7 bases identical to TRBD1. The length of the CDR3 is 12 residues. The V gene's germline CDR1 is LNHDA and CDR2 SQIVND (reference sequence). Trimming at V came to 1 base and at J to 16 bases, leaving 7 bases not matched to a gene. CDR3 in amino acids: CASSIVGTDRHF. For the CDR3, the DNA is TGTGCCAGTAGTATAGTCGGGACAGATCGTCATTTT.

The CDR3 region has the DNA TGTGCCAGTAGTGAACAGACAGGGTCATACTACGAGCAGTACTTC. Amino acids: CASSEQTGSYYEQYF. V is TRBV19 and J is TRBJ2-7, with 7 bases matching TRBD1. This CDR3 has 15 residues. Germline V lookup: CDR1 LNHDA, CDR2 SQIVND (reference sequence). V lost 5 bases, J lost 3 bases, and 10 bases stayed unmatched.